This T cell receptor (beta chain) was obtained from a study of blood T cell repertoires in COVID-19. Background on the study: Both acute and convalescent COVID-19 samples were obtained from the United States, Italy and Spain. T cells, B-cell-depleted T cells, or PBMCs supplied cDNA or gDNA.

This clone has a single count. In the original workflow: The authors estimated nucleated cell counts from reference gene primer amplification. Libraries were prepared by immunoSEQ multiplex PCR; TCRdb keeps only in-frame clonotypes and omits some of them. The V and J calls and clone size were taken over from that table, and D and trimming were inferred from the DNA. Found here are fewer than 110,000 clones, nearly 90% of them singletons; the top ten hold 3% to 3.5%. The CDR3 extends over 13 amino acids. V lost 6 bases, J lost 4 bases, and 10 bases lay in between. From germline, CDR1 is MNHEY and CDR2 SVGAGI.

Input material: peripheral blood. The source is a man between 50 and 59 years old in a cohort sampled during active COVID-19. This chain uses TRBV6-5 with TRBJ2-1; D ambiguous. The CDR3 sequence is CASRRDNYNEQFF. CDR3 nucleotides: TGTGCCAGCAGGAGAGACAATTACAATGAGCAGTTCTTC.